One sample yielded the 26 T cell receptor beta chains listed below, sequenced in a study of blood T cell repertoires in COVID-19. TCRdb keeps only in-frame clones here, not all; method: immunoSEQ multiplex PCR. Of roughly 73,000 clones in the sample, about 84% were seen once. The sample was peripheral blood. All receptors come from an older woman with acute or convalescent COVID-19.

This chain connects TRBV5-5 to TRBJ2-5; 8 bases map to TRBD1. This CDR3 has 16 amino acids. Losses at the gene ends were 0 bases for V and 4 bases for J; bases not matched to a gene: 8. Per the germline V gene, CDR1 is SGHKS and CDR2 is YYEKEE (reference sequence). The CDR3 coding sequence is TGTGCCAGCAGCTTGGGTCGGTCAGGGGGCGCAGAGACCCAGTACTTC. Its translation: CASSLGRSGGAETQYF. Combining the CDR3 with reference TRBV5-5 and TRBJ2-5 gives the whole variable domain DAGVTQSPTHLIKTRGQQVTLRCSPISGHKSVSWYQQVLGQGPQFIFQYYEKEERGRGNFPDRFSARQFPNYSSELNVNALLLGDSALYLCASSLGRSGGAETQYFGPGTRLLVL.

This clone was observed a handful of times. The rearrangement uses TRBV2 and TRBJ1-2; 8 nucleotides agree with TRBD1. The CDR3 loop spans 12 amino acids. Trimming at V came to 6 bases and at J to 8 bases, leaving 5 bases not matched to a gene. Germline CDR1 reads SNHLY; CDR2 reads FYNNEI. This CDR3 reads CASSGQGGGYTF. DNA for the CDR3: TGTGCCAGCAGCGGACAGGGCGGGGGCTACACCTTC. Using reference TRBV2 and TRBJ1-2 for the parts outside the CDR3, the full variable domain is EPEVTQTPSHQVTQMGQEVILRCVPISNHLYFYWYRQILGQKVEFLVSFYNNEISEKSEIFDDQFSVERPDGSNFTLKIRSTKLEDSAMYFCASSGQGGGYTFGSGTRLTVV.

V gene TRBV5-1 combines with J gene TRBJ1-1, with TRBD1 as a possible D gene (5 bases). Germline V gives CDR1 SGHRS, CDR2 YFSETQ. Trimming stripped 0 bases from V and 0 bases from J, with 18 bases between. The CDR3 has 18 residues. As DNA, the CDR3 is TGCGCCAGCAGCTTGGCAGGAAGTAATCGGGGGATGAACACTGAAGCTTTCTTT. This gives the protein CASSLAGSNRGMNTEAFF. Full variable domain (rest looked up from reference TRBV5-1 and TRBJ1-1): KAGVTQTPRYLIKTRGQQVTLSCSPISGHRSVSWYQQTPGQGLQFLFEYFSETQRNKGNFPGRFSGRQFSNSRSEMNVSTLELGDSALYLCASSLAGSNRGMNTEAFFGQGTRLTVV.

The V call is TRBV11-2, the J call TRBJ2-1; maybe TRBD2 (6 bases). V dropped 1 base and J dropped 7 bases, with 23 bases sitting between them. The CDR3 is 18 amino acids. The germline gives CDR1 SGHAT, CDR2 FQNNGV. The CDR3 loop is CASSLGGRGRTSDNEQFF. The CDR3 region has the DNA TGTGCCAGCAGCTTAGGAGGGCGTGGGAGGACGTCGGATAATGAGCAGTTCTTC.

The V call is TRBV30, the J call TRBJ2-1; 8 bases match TRBD2. The V gene end was trimmed by 3 bases and the J gene end by 6 bases; junction bases not matched to a gene: 4. This CDR3 is built from 13 residues. Germline V CDR1 and CDR2: GTSNPN, SVGIG (reference sequence). CDR3 bases: TGTGCCTGGAGCACTAGCGGCCTCAATGAGCAGTTCTTC. Encoded protein: CAWSTSGLNEQFF.

The chain joins TRBV6-1 to TRBJ2-7; 7 bases map to TRBD2. Looked up from germline, CDR1 is MNHNS and CDR2 is SASEGT. The CDR3 sequence is 14 residues long. Losses at the gene ends were 2 bases for V and 5 bases for J; bases not matched to a gene: 6. For the CDR3, the DNA is TGTGCCAGCAGTGAACGACTAGCAATAGACGAGCAGTACTTC. Translation gives CASSERLAIDEQYF.

This clone was detected a few times. The rearrangement joins TRBV6-5 to TRBJ2-1; 7 bases are shared with TRBD2. Germline-derived CDR1 and CDR2 are MNHEY and SVGAGI. This CDR3 is built from 15 residues. After removal of 2 bases from V and 5 bases from J, the junction contained 6 bases not matched to a gene. This CDR3 is CASSYGAGANNEQFF. CDR3 DNA: TGTGCCAGCAGTTACGGGGCGGGAGCCAACAATGAGCAGTTCTTC.

This sequence joins TRBV7-2 and TRBJ2-3; the D gene is possibly TRBD1 (6 bases). Per germline, CDR1 SGHTA and CDR2 FQGNSA. CDR3 length: 16 residues. Trimming removed 4 bases from V and 4 bases from J, with 18 bases in between. DNA for the CDR3: TGTGCCAGCAGCTCGCAAGGGGCAGGGGTTGCAGATACGCAGTATTTT. Its protein is CASSSQGAGVADTQYF.

The chain recombines TRBV21-1 with TRBJ1-6; the DNA was not compared with TRBD1, the D call given in the table. TRBV21-1 is assigned pseudogene status. The CDR3 extends over 18 amino acids. The CDR3 is CASSKGRTGGSYNSPLHF. The CDR3 bases are TGTGCCAGCAGCAAAGGTCGGACAGGGGGCTCCTATAATTCACCCCTCCACTTT.

This chain links TRBV18 with TRBJ1-1; D is uncertain. The CDR3 runs to 12 residues. The germline V gene has CDR1 KGHSH and CDR2 LQKENI. Trimming took off 4 bases at V and 0 bases at J, with 3 bases between the two ends. CDR3 sequence: CASSLVNTEAFF. The CDR3, as DNA: TGTGCCAGCTCACTAGTGAACACTGAAGCTTTCTTT. The full variable domain, with the rest looked up from reference TRBV18 and TRBJ1-1, is NAGVMQNPRHLVRRRGQEARLRCSPMKGHSHVYWYRQLPEEGLKFMVYLQKENIIDESGMPKERFSAEFPKEGPSILRIQQVVRGDSAAYFCASSLVNTEAFFGQGTRLTVV.

This chain joins TRBV11-2 and TRBJ2-7, with 10 bases lining up with TRBD1. Germline CDR1 reads SGHAT; CDR2 reads FQNNGV. V gave up 1 base and J gave up 4 bases; unmatched junction bases: 1. This CDR3 is 14 amino acids long. The DNA for the CDR3 is TGTGCCAGCAGCTTAGGGACAGGGGGTTACGAGCAGTACTTC. Residues: CASSLGTGGYEQYF. The whole variable domain, remainder taken from reference TRBV11-2 and TRBJ2-7, is EAGVAQSPRYKIIEKRQSVAFWCNPISGHATLYWYQQILGQGPKLLIQFQNNGVVDDSQLPKDRFSAERLKGVDSTLKIQPAKLEDSAVYLCASSLGTGGYEQYFGPGTRLTVT.

This chain connects TRBV6-5 to TRBJ2-6, with D possibly TRBD1 on 5 matching bases. CDR3 length: 15 residues. V lost 8 bases to trimming and J lost 2 bases, with 13 bases between them. CDR1 is MNHEY and CDR2 is SVGAGI in the germline V gene. CDR3 sequence reads: CASWLARAGANVLTF. CDR3 coding DNA: TGTGCCAGCTGGCTGGCCAGGGCTGGGGCCAACGTCCTGACTTTC.

The CDR3 DNA is TGTGCCAGCAGCACACAGGGCAACACTGAAGCTTTCTTT. Encoded protein: CASSTQGNTEAFF. The J gene is TRBJ1-1, the V gene TRBV6-5; D is perhaps TRBD1 (6 bases). Trimming removed 6 bases at V and 2 bases at J, with 10 bases between. CDR1 is MNHEY and CDR2 is SVGAGI in the germline V gene. CDR3 length: 13 residues.

CDR3 nucleotide sequence: TGCAGCGTTGACTGGGGGGGCTCCACAGATACGCAGTATTTT. It translates to CSVDWGGSTDTQYF. J is TRBJ2-3 and V is TRBV29-1; TRBD2 might be the D (7 bases). CDR1 and CDR2 from the germline V gene are SQVTM and ANQGSEA. V dropped 3 bases and J dropped 2 bases, with 12 bases sitting between them. The CDR3 is made up of 14 amino acids.

The chain's CDR3 is CASCESGSSYNEQFF. In DNA form, the CDR3 reads TGCGCCAGCTGTGAGTCGGGGAGCTCCTACAATGAGCAGTTCTTC. J is TRBJ2-1 and V is TRBV5-1; a possible D gene is TRBD2 (5 bases). This CDR3 has 15 residues. V was clipped by 7 bases and J by 0 bases, with 14 bases between them. Germline V CDR1 and CDR2: SGHRS, YFSETQ.

This sequence joins TRBV4-1 and TRBJ2-3, with D maybe TRBD2 (5 bases). Germline assignment: CDR1 MGHRA and CDR2 YSYEKL. Trimming shortened V by 1 base and J by 4 bases, and 15 bases separated the two germline ends. CDR3 length: 16 amino acids. CDR3 in amino acids: CASSQGGVLASDTQYF. CDR3 DNA: TGCGCCAGCAGCCAAGGCGGAGTGCTAGCTTCAGATACGCAGTATTTT.

The chain joins TRBV7-9 to TRBJ2-3; D uncertain. V lost 2 bases to trimming and J lost 0 bases, with 9 bases between them. The CDR3 is made up of 15 amino acids. Per germline, CDR1 SEHNR and CDR2 FQNEAQ (reference sequence). The CDR3 loop reads CASSLTAISTDTQYF. CDR3 nucleotides: TGTGCCAGCAGCTTAACCGCGATTAGCACAGATACGCAGTATTTT.

The V gene is TRBV2, the J gene TRBJ1-1, with D perhaps TRBD1 (6 bases). Germline V lookup: CDR1 SNHLY, CDR2 FYNNEI. The CDR3 consists of 15 residues. V lost 7 bases to trimming and J lost 0 bases, with 15 bases between them. This CDR3 reads CASNLQGQMNTEAFF. For the CDR3, the DNA is TGTGCCAGCAATCTCCAGGGGCAAATGAACACTGAAGCTTTCTTT. Based on the CDR3 plus reference TRBV2 and TRBJ1-1, the full variable domain is EPEVTQTPSHQVTQMGQEVILRCVPISNHLYFYWYRQILGQKVEFLVSFYNNEISEKSEIFDDQFSVERPDGSNFTLKIRSTKLEDSAMYFCASNLQGQMNTEAFFGQGTRLTVV.

This sequence joins TRBV6-6 and TRBJ1-5; a weak D match, TRBD1 (5 bases). Trimming removed 4 bases at V and 7 bases at J, with 20 bases between. There are 16 residues in the CDR3. Germline V CDR1 and CDR2: MNHNY, SVGAGI (reference sequence). The DNA for the CDR3 is TGTGCCAGCAGTTCCGACCTCAGGGTTTTAGGGCAGCCCCAGCATTTT. This translates into CASSSDLRVLGQPQHF.

This chain uses TRBV7-9 with TRBJ1-1; TRBD1 agrees at 7 bases. Trimming took 8 bases from V and 1 from J; bases not matched to a gene: 13. Germline V gene sequence: CDR1 SEHNR, CDR2 FQNEAQ (reference sequence). The CDR3 is 16 amino acids. The CDR3: CASSWAQGPANTEAFF. The CDR3 bases are TGTGCCAGCTCTTGGGCACAGGGGCCCGCGAACACTGAAGCTTTCTTT. The full variable domain, completed using reference TRBV7-9 and TRBJ1-1, is DTGVSQNPRHKITKRGQNVTFRCDPISEHNRLYWYRQTLGQGPEFLTYFQNEAQLEKSRLLSDRFSAERPKGSFSTLEIQRTEQGDSAMYLCASSWAQGPANTEAFFGQGTRLTVV.

This clone showed up just once. This chain joins TRBV10-3 and TRBJ2-7; TRBD1 matches 10 bases. This CDR3 is built from 17 residues. Per the germline V gene, CDR1 is ENHRY and CDR2 is SYGVKD. V lost 4 bases, J lost 6 bases, and 15 bases stayed unmatched. The CDR3 region is CAISASDRDRGLGEQYF. Here the CDR3 DNA reads TGTGCCATCAGTGCCTCGGACCGGGACAGGGGATTAGGCGAGCAGTACTTC.

CDR3 in DNA: TGTGCCAGCTCACCGCGGACAGGGGCCTACGAGCAGTACTTC. It yields the protein CASSPRTGAYEQYF. The chain couples TRBV18 to TRBJ2-7; 9 positions agree with TRBD1. V was pared by 3 bases and J by 2 bases, with 2 bases of the junction left unmatched. This CDR3 is built from 14 residues. Germline V gives CDR1 KGHSH, CDR2 LQKENI.

V is TRBV4-1 and J is TRBJ1-2; D call uncertain. This CDR3 spans 15 amino acids. Germline V lookup: CDR1 MGHRA, CDR2 YSYEKL. Trimming shortened V by 4 bases and J by 4 bases, and 16 bases separated the two germline ends. Here the CDR3 DNA reads TGCGCCAGCAGCCTGGAGCGGGTTATAACCTATGGCTACACCTTC. Translating it yields CASSLERVITYGYTF.

The genes are TRBV29-1 and TRBJ2-5, with D possibly being TRBD2 (6 bases). The ends were cut back, 4 bases at V and 7 bases at J, with 16 bases in the middle. The CDR3 extends over 13 amino acids. Germline CDR1 is SQVTM and CDR2 is ANQGSEA. The CDR3 coding sequence is TGCAGCGTTGGGTGGGGCGGGGATGGGACCCAGTACTTC. Translation gives CSVGWGGDGTQYF.

The chain links TRBV7-9 to TRBJ1-1, with TRBD1 matching over 11 bases. Trimming at V came to 2 bases and at J to 6 bases, leaving 14 bases not matched to a gene. This CDR3 is 18 amino acids long. Germline CDR1 is SEHNR and CDR2 is FQNEAQ (reference sequence). CDR3 protein: CASSLRGQGVIRVAEAFF. The DNA of the CDR3 is TGTGCCAGCAGCTTACGGGGACAGGGGGTAATACGAGTCGCTGAAGCTTTCTTT. Full variable domain (missing parts from reference TRBV7-9 and TRBJ1-1): DTGVSQNPRHKITKRGQNVTFRCDPISEHNRLYWYRQTLGQGPEFLTYFQNEAQLEKSRLLSDRFSAERPKGSFSTLEIQRTEQGDSAMYLCASSLRGQGVIRVAEAFFGQGTRLTVV.

The rearrangement joins TRBV3-1 (or the pseudogene TRBV3-2) to TRBJ1-2; D unresolved. CDR1 LGHDT and CDR2 YNNKEL come from the germline V gene (reference sequence). The V and J ends lost 4 bases and 8 bases respectively, with 20 bases between them. The CDR3 is 15 residues long. The CDR3 DNA reads as TGTGCCAGCAGCCTTTCTGACGGTCTGCAGAGGGGCTACACCTTC. This translates into CASSLSDGLQRGYTF.